The 27 T cell receptor beta chains below come from one sample, sequenced in a study of shared clonotypes between healthy human individuals. Terminally differentiated effector memory CD45RA+ cells were left out of the naive CD8 fraction, which was CD45RO-negative and positively selected for CCR7. TCRdb's table, derived via immunoSEQ multiplex PCR, lists solely in-frame clones and lacks some. This sample has some 2.1 million clones, with roughly 95% found just once. Sequenced: naive CD8+ T cells from PBMCs. The receptors were sampled from a man between 18 and 35 years old in good health. Some clones in this sample may be carry-over from other donors' samples.

With respect to this clone: Other DNA sequences of this sample code for an identical CDR3. The chain employs TRBV19 and TRBJ1-5; D unresolved. Germline-derived CDR1 and CDR2 are LNHDA and SQIVND (reference sequence). The CDR3 contains 14 residues. V was cut by 3 bases and J by 4 bases, with 10 bases left in between. CDR3 bases: TGTGCCAGTAGTATTCGAGACCGGAATCAGCCCCAGCATTTT. It codes for CASSIRDRNQPQHF.

This clone was seen a single time. The genes are TRBV7-9 and TRBJ2-1; 7 nucleotides match TRBD1. Per the germline V gene, CDR1 is SEHNR and CDR2 is FQNEAQ (reference sequence). V was pared by 1 base and J by 10 bases, with 16 bases of the junction left unmatched. There are 17 residues in the CDR3. Here the CDR3 reads CASSLVRLRQGGFEQFF. CDR3 nucleotide sequence: TGTGCCAGCAGCTTAGTCCGTTTGAGACAGGGTGGCTTCGAGCAGTTCTTC. The full variable domain, in which reference TRBV7-9 and TRBJ2-1 provide the parts outside the CDR3, is DTGVSQNPRHKITKRGQNVTFRCDPISEHNRLYWYRQTLGQGPEFLTYFQNEAQLEKSRLLSDRFSAERPKGSFSTLEIQRTEQGDSAMYLCASSLVRLRQGGFEQFFGPGTRLTVL.

The chain is built from TRBV29-1 and TRBJ1-1; D gene unclear. The ends were cut back, 6 bases at V and 0 bases at J, with 8 bases in the middle. This CDR3 region has 12 residues. Germline V CDR1 and CDR2: SQVTM, ANQGSEA. The CDR3 DNA follows: TGCAGCGTCCGGGAAATGAACACTGAAGCTTTCTTT. Protein sequence: CSVREMNTEAFF.

This clone showed up just once. The chain links TRBV10-3 to TRBJ1-2, with TRBD1 matching over 9 bases. J lost 4 bases, V lost 10 bases, and 13 bases had no gene match. Germline V gene lookup returns CDR1 ENHRY and CDR2 SYGVKD. The CDR3 has 15 amino acids. The CDR3 bases are TGTGCCACATATGAACCGGGACAGGGACCCTATGGCTACACCTTC. It encodes CATYEPGQGPYGYTF.

The gene calls are TRBV2 and TRBJ2-1, with a tentative D call TRBD2 (6 bases). Trimming removed 2 bases from V and 4 bases from J, with 9 bases in between. Germline CDR1 SNHLY, CDR2 FYNNEI. The length of the CDR3 is 14 residues. The CDR3 DNA sequence: TGTGCCAGCAGTGAAACTCGGGGGTACAATGAGCAGTTCTTC. Translating gives CASSETRGYNEQFF.

The J gene is TRBJ2-1, the V gene TRBV5-1; possibly TRBD1 for D (6 bases). Per the germline V gene, CDR1 is SGHRS and CDR2 is YFSETQ. Trimming removed 5 bases from V and 7 bases from J, with 16 bases in between. The length of the CDR3 is 14 residues. The CDR3 DNA sequence: TGCGCCAGCAGGGTGGGTATGGGGGCGAATGAGCAGTTCTTC. This gives the protein CASRVGMGANEQFF.

The chain's CDR3 is CASGQGASNEQFF. CDR3 coding DNA: TGCGCCAGCGGACAGGGGGCGAGTAATGAGCAGTTCTTC. This chain joins TRBV10-1 and TRBJ2-1; TRBD1 matches 11 bases. Germline CDR1 reads WNHNN; CDR2 reads SYGVQD (reference sequence). V lost 8 bases to trimming and J lost 7 bases; unmatched junction nucleotides: 4. This CDR3 is 13 amino acids long.

The V gene is TRBV7-2, the J gene TRBJ2-7; D gene unclear. Germline V CDR1 and CDR2: SGHTA, FQGNSA. Trimming took 2 bases from V and 6 from J, leaving 11 bases between them. The CDR3 runs 13 residues. The CDR3 region is CASSLYSVGEQYF. The CDR3 nucleotides read TGTGCCAGCAGCTTATATTCAGTCGGCGAGCAGTACTTC.

This chain uses TRBV28 with TRBJ1-1; D might be TRBD1 (5 bases). The V end was cut by 6 bases, the J end by 4 bases, with 12 bases between. CDR1 and CDR2 (germline): MDHEN, SYDVKM. The CDR3 length is 13 residues. CDR3 loop: CASSFFRVTEAFF. In DNA, the CDR3 is TGTGCCAGCAGCTTCTTCAGGGTCACTGAAGCTTTCTTT.

V and J are TRBV7-2 and TRBJ2-3, with D perhaps TRBD2 (5 bases). Deletions cut 4 bases from V and 5 bases from J, with 13 bases between. Germline V gene sequence: CDR1 SGHTA, CDR2 FQGNSA. The CDR3 contains 14 residues. DNA of the CDR3: TGTGCCAGCAGCTCCCGACTACCTATAGATACGCAGTATTTT. It yields the protein CASSSRLPIDTQYF.

The chain carries TRBV11-3 and TRBJ1-3, with TRBD1 as a possible D gene (6 bases). Germline-derived CDR1 and CDR2 are SGHNT and YENEEA. V was clipped by 11 bases and J by 5 bases, with 19 bases between them. This CDR3 contains 14 residues. This CDR3 is CASGGGDDRNTIYF. CDR3 DNA sequence: TGTGCCTCCGGAGGGGGGGACGATAGAAACACCATATATTTT.

This sequence joins TRBV7-9 and TRBJ1-5, with 7 bases fitting TRBD1. Looked up from germline, CDR1 is SEHNR and CDR2 is FQNEAQ (reference sequence). Germline trimming cut 1 base from V and 7 bases from J; bases unmatched to any gene: 10. This CDR3 is 16 amino acids long. The CDR3 DNA reads as TGTGCCAGCAGCTTAGGGTGGGAAGGGGGCGCGCAGCCCCAGCATTTT. Translated, it gives CASSLGWEGGAQPQHF. The complete variable domain, with remaining parts taken from reference TRBV7-9 and TRBJ1-5, reads DTGVSQNPRHKITKRGQNVTFRCDPISEHNRLYWYRQTLGQGPEFLTYFQNEAQLEKSRLLSDRFSAERPKGSFSTLEIQRTEQGDSAMYLCASSLGWEGGAQPQHFGDGTRLSIL.

The V gene is TRBV28, the J gene TRBJ2-7; D remains ambiguous. Trimming shortened V by 2 bases and J by 1 base, and 12 bases separated the two germline ends. CDR3 length equals 15 residues. The germline CDR1 and CDR2 sequences are MDHEN and SYDVKM. CDR3 region: CASSLNLDRSYEQYF. CDR3 DNA sequence: TGTGCCAGCAGTTTAAATCTTGACCGTTCCTACGAGCAGTACTTC. Full variable domain (outside the CDR3, taken from reference TRBV28 and TRBJ2-7): DVKVTQSSRYLVKRTGEKVFLECVQDMDHENMFWYRQDPGLGLRLIYFSYDVKMKEKGDIPEGYSVSREKKERFSLILESASTNQTSMYLCASSLNLDRSYEQYFGPGTRLTVT.

The chain carries TRBV27 and TRBJ1-1, with D perhaps matching TRBD1 (6 bases). The germline V gene has CDR1 MNHEY and CDR2 SMNVEV (reference sequence). Trimming removed 3 bases at V and 4 bases at J, with 15 bases between. The CDR3 spans 15 residues. CDR3 residues: CASSLGGPQGTEAFF. The CDR3 nucleotides are TGTGCCAGCAGTTTGGGGGGGCCCCAGGGCACTGAAGCTTTCTTT.

The genes are TRBV11-1 and TRBJ2-5; the D gene could be TRBD1 or TRBD2 (5 bases each). The CDR3 loop spans 15 amino acids. The ends were cut back, 5 bases at V and 5 bases at J, with 18 bases in the middle. Germline V gives CDR1 SGHAT, CDR2 FQDESV (reference sequence). CDR3: CASSLTRGGRETQYF. The DNA of the CDR3 is TGTGCCAGCAGCCTCACGCGTGGGGGTAGGGAGACCCAGTACTTC.

This clone was detected only once. This rearrangement joins TRBV9 to TRBJ2-7, with D possibly called TRBD1 or TRBD2 (5 bases each). This CDR3 is built from 14 residues. Trimming shortened V by 3 bases and J by 5 bases, and 15 bases separated the two germline ends. From germline, CDR1 is SGDLS and CDR2 YYNGEE. The DNA for the CDR3 is TGTGCCAGCAGCGGGACGTGGGGGACCCACGAGCAGTACTTC. Amino acid sequence: CASSGTWGTHEQYF.

The CDR3 DNA is TGTGCCACCAGCCGACGCCCTGGGTATGAGCAGTTCTTC. The encoded protein is CATSRRPGYEQFF. This chain uses TRBV15 with TRBJ2-1, with D unclear. With 5 bases removed from V and 8 bases from J, the gap between germline ends came to 13 bases. Germline loops: CDR1 LNHNV, CDR2 YYDKDF (reference sequence). This CDR3 is built from 13 residues.

The chain uses TRBV21-1 and TRBJ2-2; no check of the table's D call, TRBD1, against the DNA was made. TRBV21-1 counts as a pseudogene. CDR3 length equals 15 residues. For the CDR3, the DNA is TGTGCCAGCAGCCCACTCCCAGGGTGGTCCGGGGAGCTGTTTTTT. As protein: CASSPLPGWSGELFF.

V is TRBV6-6 and J is TRBJ2-5; 9 positions match TRBD1. The J call may be faulty, since TRBJ2-7 better matches the DNA end. In germline, CDR1 is MNHNY, CDR2 SVGAGI (reference sequence). CDR3 size: 15 residues. CDR3 nucleotide sequence: TGTGCCAGCAGTTACCAGGGACAGGGTAGGGACGAGCAGTACTTC. The encoded protein is CASSYQGQGRDEQYF.

The V gene is TRBV19, the J gene TRBJ1-3; tentative D call: TRBD1 (5 bases). There are 13 residues in the CDR3. The V end lost 7 bases, the J end lost 4 bases, and 11 bases lay between the germline ends. The germline V gene has CDR1 LNHDA and CDR2 SQIVND (reference sequence). The CDR3 DNA sequence: TGTGCCAGTAAATTGACAGAGGGAAACACCATATATTTT. Translation: CASKLTEGNTIYF.

The V gene is TRBV28, the J gene TRBJ2-7; D not certain. This CDR3 region has 13 residues. Germline V gene data show CDR1 as MDHEN and CDR2 as SYDVKM. V lost 7 bases and J lost 0, with 10 bases in between. CDR3 residues: CASTQYISYEQYF. The CDR3 nucleotides are TGTGCCAGCACTCAATATATCTCCTACGAGCAGTACTTC. The variable domain in full, completed from reference TRBV28 and TRBJ2-7, reads DVKVTQSSRYLVKRTGEKVFLECVQDMDHENMFWYRQDPGLGLRLIYFSYDVKMKEKGDIPEGYSVSREKKERFSLILESASTNQTSMYLCASTQYISYEQYFGPGTRLTVT.

This clone was observed a handful of times. V usage is TRBV7-4 and J usage is TRBJ1-1, with TRBD1 matching 12 bases. The germline CDR1 and CDR2 sequences are SGHVT and SQSDAQ. V was clipped by 6 bases and J by 2 bases; unmatched bases: 10. The CDR3 has 17 amino acids. DNA for the CDR3: TGTGCCAGCAGTTATCGTACCGGGACAGGGGGCAACACTGAAGCTTTCTTT. Its protein product is CASSYRTGTGGNTEAFF.

A word on this clone: This sample also contains other DNA sequences that code for the same CDR3. V usage is TRBV28 and J usage is TRBJ2-7; TRBD2 might be the D (5 bases). The ends were cut back, 3 bases at V and 2 bases at J, with 8 bases in the middle. There are 13 residues in the CDR3. The germline V gene has CDR1 MDHEN and CDR2 SYDVKM. In nucleotides, the CDR3 is TGTGCCAGCAGTTTTCGGGGAACCTACGAGCAGTACTTC. This translates into CASSFRGTYEQYF.

The V call is TRBV5-8, the J call TRBJ2-3; D is perhaps TRBD2 (5 bases). Trimming removed 0 bases from V and 2 bases from J, with 10 bases in between. Germline V gene sequence: CDR1 SGHTS, CDR2 YDEGEE. The CDR3 has 15 residues. For the CDR3, the DNA is TGTGCCAGCAGCTTGGGGATGGAGGTCACAGATACGCAGTATTTT. Amino acid sequence: CASSLGMEVTDTQYF.

V and J are TRBV6-6 and TRBJ2-5; tentatively, D is TRBD1 or TRBD2 (5 bases each). Looked up from germline, CDR1 is MNHNY and CDR2 is SVGAGI (reference sequence). The CDR3 consists of 12 residues. With 11 bases removed from V and 1 base from J, the gap between germline ends came to 11 bases. For the CDR3, the DNA is TGTGCCGCCGAGGGGTTCCAAGAGACCCAGTACTTC. Protein sequence: CAAEGFQETQYF.

The chain carries TRBV7-9 and TRBJ2-3; D perhaps matches TRBD1 (6 bases). V lost 1 base and J 5 bases, leaving 13 bases between the germline ends. This CDR3 region has 15 residues. The V gene's germline CDR1 is SEHNR and CDR2 FQNEAQ (reference sequence). The DNA for the CDR3 is TGTGCCAGCAGCTTAGAGTGGGGGCTCCAAGATACGCAGTATTTT. As protein: CASSLEWGLQDTQYF.

This clone was observed once. J is TRBJ2-2 and V is TRBV9; no clear D gene. The germline gives CDR1 SGDLS, CDR2 YYNGEE. This CDR3 has 14 residues. V dropped 1 base and J dropped 6 bases, with 10 bases sitting between them. The DNA for the CDR3 is TGTGCCAGCAGCGTAATGGCTACCTCCGGGGAGCTGTTTTTT. Translated: CASSVMATSGELFF.